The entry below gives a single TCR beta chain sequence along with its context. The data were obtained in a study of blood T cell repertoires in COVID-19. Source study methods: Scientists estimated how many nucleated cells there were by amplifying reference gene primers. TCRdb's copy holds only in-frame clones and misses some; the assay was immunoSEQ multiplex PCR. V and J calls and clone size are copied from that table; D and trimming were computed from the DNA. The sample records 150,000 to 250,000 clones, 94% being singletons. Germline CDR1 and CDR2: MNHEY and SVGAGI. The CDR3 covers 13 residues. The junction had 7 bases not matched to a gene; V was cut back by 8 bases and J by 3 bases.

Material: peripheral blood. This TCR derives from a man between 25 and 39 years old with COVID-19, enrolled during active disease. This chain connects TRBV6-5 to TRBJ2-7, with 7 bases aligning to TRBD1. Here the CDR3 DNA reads TGTGCCAGCGGCCGGGACAGCGTCTACGAGCAGTACTTC. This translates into CASGRDSVYEQYF.